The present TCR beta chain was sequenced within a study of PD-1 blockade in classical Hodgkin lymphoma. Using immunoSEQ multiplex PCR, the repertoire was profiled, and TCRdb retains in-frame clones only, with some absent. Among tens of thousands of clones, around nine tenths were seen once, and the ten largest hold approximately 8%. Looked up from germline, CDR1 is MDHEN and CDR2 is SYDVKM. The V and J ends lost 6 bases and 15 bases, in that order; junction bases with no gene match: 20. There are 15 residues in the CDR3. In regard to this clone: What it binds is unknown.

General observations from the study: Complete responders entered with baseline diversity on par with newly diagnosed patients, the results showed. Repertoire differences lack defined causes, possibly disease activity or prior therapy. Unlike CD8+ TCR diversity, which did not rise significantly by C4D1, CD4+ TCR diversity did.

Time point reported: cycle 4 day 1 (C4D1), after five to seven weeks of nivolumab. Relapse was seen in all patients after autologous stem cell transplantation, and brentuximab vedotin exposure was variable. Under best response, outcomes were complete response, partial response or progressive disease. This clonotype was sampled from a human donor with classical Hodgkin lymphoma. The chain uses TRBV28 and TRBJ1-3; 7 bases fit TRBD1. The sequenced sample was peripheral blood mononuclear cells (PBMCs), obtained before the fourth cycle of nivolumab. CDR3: CASSPARRGGPSKYF. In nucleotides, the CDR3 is TGTGCCAGCAGCCCTGCCCGTAGAGGGGGCCCTTCCAAATATTTT.